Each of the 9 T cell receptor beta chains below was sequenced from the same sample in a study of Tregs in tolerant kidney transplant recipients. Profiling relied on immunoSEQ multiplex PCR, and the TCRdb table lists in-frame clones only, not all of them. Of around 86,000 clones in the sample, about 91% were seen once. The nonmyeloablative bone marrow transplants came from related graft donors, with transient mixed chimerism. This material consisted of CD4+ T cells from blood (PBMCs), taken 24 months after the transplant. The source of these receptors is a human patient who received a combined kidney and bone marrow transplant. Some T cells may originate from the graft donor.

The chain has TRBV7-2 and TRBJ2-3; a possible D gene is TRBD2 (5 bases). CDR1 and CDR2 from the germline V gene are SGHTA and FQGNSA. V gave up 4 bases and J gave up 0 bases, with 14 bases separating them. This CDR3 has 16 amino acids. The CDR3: CASSSPGVFSTDTQYF. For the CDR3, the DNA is TGTGCCAGCAGCTCCCCCGGGGTATTTAGCACAGATACGCAGTATTTT.

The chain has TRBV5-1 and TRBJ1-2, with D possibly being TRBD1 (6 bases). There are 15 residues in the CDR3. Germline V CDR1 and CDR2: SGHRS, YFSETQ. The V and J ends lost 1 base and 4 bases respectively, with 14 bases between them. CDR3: CASSLTAGAAYGYTF. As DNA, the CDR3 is TGCGCCAGCAGCTTGACAGCAGGGGCTGCCTATGGCTACACCTTC.

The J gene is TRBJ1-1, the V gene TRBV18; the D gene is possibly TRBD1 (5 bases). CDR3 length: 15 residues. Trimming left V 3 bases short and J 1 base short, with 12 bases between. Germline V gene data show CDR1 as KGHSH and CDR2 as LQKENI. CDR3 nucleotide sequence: TGTGCCAGCTCACCCCCGGGGGGGTCGAACACTGAAGCTTTCTTT. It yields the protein CASSPPGGSNTEAFF. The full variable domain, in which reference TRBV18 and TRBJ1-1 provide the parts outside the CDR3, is NAGVMQNPRHLVRRRGQEARLRCSPMKGHSHVYWYRQLPEEGLKFMVYLQKENIIDESGMPKERFSAEFPKEGPSILRIQQVVRGDSAAYFCASSPPGGSNTEAFFGQGTRLTVV.

CDR3 residues: CASRLRTGVDLSTDTQYF. The DNA for the CDR3 is TGTGCCAGCAGACTTAGAACGGGAGTGGACTTAAGCACAGATACGCAGTATTTT. The rearrangement joins TRBV11-2 to TRBJ2-3, with D possibly being TRBD2 (6 bases). Per germline, CDR1 SGHAT and CDR2 FQNNGV. The CDR3 totals 18 residues. Trimming took off 6 bases at V and 0 bases at J, with 22 bases between the two ends.

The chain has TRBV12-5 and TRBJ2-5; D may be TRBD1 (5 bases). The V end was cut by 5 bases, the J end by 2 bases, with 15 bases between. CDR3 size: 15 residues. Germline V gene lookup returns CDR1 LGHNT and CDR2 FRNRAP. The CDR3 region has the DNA TGTGCTAGTGGTGACCCCGCTAGGGGTCAAGAGACCCAGTACTTC. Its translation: CASGDPARGQETQYF. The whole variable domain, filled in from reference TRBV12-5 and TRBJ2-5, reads DARVTQTPRHKVTEMGQEVTMRCQPILGHNTVFWYRQTMMQGLELLAYFRNRAPLDDSGMPKDRFSAEMPDATLATLKIQPSEPRDSAVYFCASGDPARGQETQYFGPGTRLLVL.

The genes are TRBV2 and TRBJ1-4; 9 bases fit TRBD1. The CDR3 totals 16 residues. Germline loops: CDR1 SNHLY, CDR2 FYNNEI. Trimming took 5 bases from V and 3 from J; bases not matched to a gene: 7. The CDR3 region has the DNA TGTGCCAGCAGTCAGATGGGACAGGGAGCTAATGAAAAACTGTTTTTT. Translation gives CASSQMGQGANEKLFF.

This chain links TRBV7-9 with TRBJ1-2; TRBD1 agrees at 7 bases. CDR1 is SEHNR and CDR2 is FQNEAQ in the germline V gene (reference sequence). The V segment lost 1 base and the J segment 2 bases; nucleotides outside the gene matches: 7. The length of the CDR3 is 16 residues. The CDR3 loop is CASSLGYRGQNYGYTF. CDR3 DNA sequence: TGTGCCAGCAGCTTAGGGTATAGGGGACAGAACTATGGCTACACCTTC.

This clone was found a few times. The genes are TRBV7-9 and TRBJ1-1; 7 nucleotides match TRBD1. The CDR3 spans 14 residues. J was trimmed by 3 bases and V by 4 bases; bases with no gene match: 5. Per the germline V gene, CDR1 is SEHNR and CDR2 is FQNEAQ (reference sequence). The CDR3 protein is CASSYRGRDTEAFF. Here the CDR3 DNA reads TGTGCCAGCAGCTACAGGGGTAGGGACACTGAAGCTTTCTTT.

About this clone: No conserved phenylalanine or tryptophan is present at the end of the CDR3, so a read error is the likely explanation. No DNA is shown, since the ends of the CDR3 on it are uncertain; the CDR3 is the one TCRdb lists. The CDR3: CASSNRTGN. This chain uses TRBV21-1 with TRBJ1-4; TRBD1 was called by the table and not checked on the DNA. TRBV21-1 constitutes a pseudogene. Counting both end residues, the CDR3 totals 9 amino acids.